A selection of T cell receptor beta chains follows, all from one sample in a study of shared clonotypes between healthy human individuals. TCRdb keeps only in-frame clones here, not all; method: immunoSEQ multiplex PCR. Of around 2.5 million clones in the sample, approximately 93% were seen once. Material for sequencing was naive CD4+ T cells from PBMCs. The source of these receptors is a man between 18 and 35 years old in good health. Some clones in this sample may be carry-over from other donors' samples. CDR3s include the opening cysteine and the closing phenylalanine or tryptophan. The D gene is left open where the match is weak. The size of a clone is reported for some rows only, either as once, few or many, or as a class for expanded clones.

. TRBJ2-3 TRBV29-1 TRBD2 TGCAGCGTCGGACTAGCGGGAGGGCCCACAGATACGCAGTATTTT CSVGLAGGPTDTQYF
. TRBJ2-1 TRBV11-3 TRBD1 TGTGCCAGCTCCGAGGGGGTGGGGACAGACAGATACAATGAGCAGTTCTTC CASSEGVGTDRYNEQFF
. TRBJ1-1 TRBV7-9 . TGTGCCAGCAGGGAGAATATAAAAGTAACAGGTCCCGTTCGGAGAGGGGCTTTCTTT CASRENIKVTGPVRRGAFF
. TRBJ2-1 TRBV27 TRBD1 TGTGCCAGCAGTACAACGACAGGGCTCTCCTACAATGAGCAGTTCTTC CASSTTTGLSYNEQFF
. TRBJ2-7 TRBV7-3 . TGTGCCAGCAGTCCTTTTGGTGACTACGAGCAGTACTTC CASSPFGDYEQYF
. TRBJ2-7 TRBV6-1 TRBD2 TGTGCCAGCAGTGAAGCGCCTATAGCGGGAGGGCGGTACGAGCAGTACTTC CASSEAPIAGGRYEQYF
. TRBJ2-2 TRBV6-5 TRBD1 TGTGCCAGCCGGAAAGGACAGGGGGCCACCGGGGAGCTGTTTTTT CASRKGQGATGELFF
once TRBJ1-4 TRBV6-5 . TGTGCCAGCAGTTTAAACTACTTAGGGACTAATGAAAAACTGTTTTTT CASSLNYLGTNEKLFF
. TRBJ1-1 TRBV27 . TGTGCCAGCAGTTTAAAAGGACTGTCGGGCAGGACTGAAGCTTTCTTT CASSLKGLSGRTEAFF
. TRBJ2-7 TRBV11-3 . TGTGCCAGCAGCTTAGGTGTCCTACCCGGCGAGCAGTACTTC CASSLGVLPGEQYF
. TRBJ2-3 TRBV7-2 . TGTGCCAGCAGCTTAGCTGGAACAAACACAGATACGCAGTATTTT CASSLAGTNTDTQYF
. TRBJ2-1 TRBV11-2 . TGTGCCAGCAGCCTCGTAGGGGATGAGCAGTTCTTC CASSLVGDEQFF
. TRBJ2-7 TRBV7-3 . TGTGCCAGCAGCTTGGAGGGGGGTCGTACCTACGAGCAGTACTTC CASSLEGGRTYEQYF
. TRBJ2-7 TRBV5-4 TRBD2 TGTGCCAGCAGCTTAAGCGGGACTCGCTACGAGCAGTACTTC CASSLSGTRYEQYF
. TRBJ1-3 TRBV18 . TGTGCCAGCTCACCGGGCAGCGGAAACACCATATATTTT CASSPGSGNTIYF
. TRBJ2-7 TRBV20-1 . TGCAGTGCTCATGGTAGCCGCGAGCAGTACTTC CSAHGSREQYF
. TRBJ2-7 TRBV11-2 TRBD2 TGTGCCAGTGGGACTAGCGGGCTCAGCTCCTACGAGCAGTACTTC CASGTSGLSSYEQYF
. TRBJ2-2 TRBV2 . TGTGCCAGCAGTGTTTCCGGAACCGGGGAGCTGTTTTTT CASSVSGTGELFF
. TRBJ2-7 TRBV5-4 . TGTGCCAGCAGCAACCGGGACGTCAGCGAGCAGTACTTC CASSNRDVSEQYF
. TRBJ2-5 TRBV28 TRBD1 TGTGCCAGCAATCGACAGGGGGGGGAGACCCAGTACTTC CASNRQGGETQYF
. TRBJ1-4 TRBV5-1 . TGCGCCAGCAGCTTGGAGAACAGGGATAATGAAAAACTGTTTTTT CASSLENRDNEKLFF
. TRBJ1-5 TRBV30 . TGTGCCTGGAGTGGGTTTTCCAATCAGCCCCAGCATTTT CAWSGFSNQPQHF
. TRBJ1-5 TRBV27 . TGTGCCAGCAGTTTGGCAGGGGTCAGCAATCAGCCCCAGCATTTT CASSLAGVSNQPQHF
. TRBJ2-5 TRBV9 . TGTGCCAGCAGCGTATCGGGCGGCTGGGGTGAGACCCAGTACTTC CASSVSGGWGETQYF
. TRBJ2-5 TRBV7-9 TRBD1 TGTGCCAGCAGCTCGACCTCTCCGGGACAGGGCCAAGAGACCCAGTACTTC CASSSTSPGQGQETQYF
. TRBJ1-1 TRBV18 . TGTGCCAGCTCACCACAATGGGGGGCAATGAACACTGAAGCTTTCTTT CASSPQWGAMNTEAFF
. TRBJ2-1 TRBV19 . TGTGCCAGTAGTATCAGGGTGGGGGAGCAGTTCTTC CASSIRVGEQFF
. TRBJ2-1 TRBV5-4 . TGTGCCAGCAGCTCCTTGGGAGTTACCTACAATGAGCAGTTCTTC CASSSLGVTYNEQFF